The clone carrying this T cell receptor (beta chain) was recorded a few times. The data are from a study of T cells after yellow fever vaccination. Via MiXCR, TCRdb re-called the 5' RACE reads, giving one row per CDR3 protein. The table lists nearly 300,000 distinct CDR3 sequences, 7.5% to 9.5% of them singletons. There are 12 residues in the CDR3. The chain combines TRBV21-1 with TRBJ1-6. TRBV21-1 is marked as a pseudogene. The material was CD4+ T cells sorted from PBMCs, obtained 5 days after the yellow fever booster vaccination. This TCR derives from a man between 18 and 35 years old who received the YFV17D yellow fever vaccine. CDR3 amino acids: CASSKKNSPLHF. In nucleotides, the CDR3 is TGTGCCAGCAGCAAAAAAAATTCACCCCTCCACTTT.